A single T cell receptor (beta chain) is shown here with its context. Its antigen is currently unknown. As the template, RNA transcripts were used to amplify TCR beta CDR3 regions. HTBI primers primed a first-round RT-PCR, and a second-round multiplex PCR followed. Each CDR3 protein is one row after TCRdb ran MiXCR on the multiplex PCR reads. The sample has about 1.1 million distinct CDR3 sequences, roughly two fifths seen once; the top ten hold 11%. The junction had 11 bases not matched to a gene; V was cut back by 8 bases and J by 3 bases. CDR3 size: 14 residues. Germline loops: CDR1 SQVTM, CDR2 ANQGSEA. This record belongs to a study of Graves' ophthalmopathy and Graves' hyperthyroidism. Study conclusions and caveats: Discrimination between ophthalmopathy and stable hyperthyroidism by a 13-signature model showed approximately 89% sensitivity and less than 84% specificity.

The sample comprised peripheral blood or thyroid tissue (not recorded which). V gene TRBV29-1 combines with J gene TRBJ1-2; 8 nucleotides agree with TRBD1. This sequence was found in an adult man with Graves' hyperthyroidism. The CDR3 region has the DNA TGCAGCAGTGAAGGGCAGGGGGCAGACTATGGCTACACCTTC. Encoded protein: CSSEGQGADYGYTF.